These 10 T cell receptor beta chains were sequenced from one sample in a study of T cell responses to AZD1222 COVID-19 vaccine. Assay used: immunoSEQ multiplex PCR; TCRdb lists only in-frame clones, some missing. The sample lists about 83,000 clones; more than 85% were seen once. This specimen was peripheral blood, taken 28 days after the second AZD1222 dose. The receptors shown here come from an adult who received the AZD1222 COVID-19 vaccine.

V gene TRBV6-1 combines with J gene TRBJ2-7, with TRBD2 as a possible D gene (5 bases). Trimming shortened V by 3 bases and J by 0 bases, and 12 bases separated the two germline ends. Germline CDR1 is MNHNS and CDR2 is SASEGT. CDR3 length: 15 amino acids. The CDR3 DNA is TGTGCCAGCAGTGACCCCCAGCGGTCCTCCTACGAGCAGTACTTC. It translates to CASSDPQRSSYEQYF.

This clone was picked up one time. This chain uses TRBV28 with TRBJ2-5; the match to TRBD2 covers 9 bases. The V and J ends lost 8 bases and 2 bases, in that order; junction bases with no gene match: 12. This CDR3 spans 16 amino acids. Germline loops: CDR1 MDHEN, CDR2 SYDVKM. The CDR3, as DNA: TGTGCCAGCTCTAGCATACTAGCGGGCACTCAAGAGACCCAGTACTTC. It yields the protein CASSSILAGTQETQYF.

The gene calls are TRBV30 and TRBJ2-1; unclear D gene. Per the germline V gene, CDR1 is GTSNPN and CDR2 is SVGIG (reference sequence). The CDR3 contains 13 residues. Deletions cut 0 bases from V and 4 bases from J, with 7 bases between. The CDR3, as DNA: TGTGCCTGGAGTGTAGACGTGTACAATGAGCAGTTCTTC. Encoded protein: CAWSVDVYNEQFF.

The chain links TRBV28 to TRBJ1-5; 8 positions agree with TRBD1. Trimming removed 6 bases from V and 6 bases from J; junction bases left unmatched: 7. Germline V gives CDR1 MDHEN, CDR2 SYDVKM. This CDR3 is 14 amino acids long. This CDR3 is CASRLTGEFQPQHF. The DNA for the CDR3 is TGTGCCAGCAGGTTGACAGGGGAATTTCAGCCCCAGCATTTT.

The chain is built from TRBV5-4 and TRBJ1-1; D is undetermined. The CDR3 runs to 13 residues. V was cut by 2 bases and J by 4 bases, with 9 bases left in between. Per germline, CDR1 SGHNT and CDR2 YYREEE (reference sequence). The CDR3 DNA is TGTGCCAGCAGCTTCGGAGCGGGCACTGAAGCTTTCTTT. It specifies CASSFGAGTEAFF.

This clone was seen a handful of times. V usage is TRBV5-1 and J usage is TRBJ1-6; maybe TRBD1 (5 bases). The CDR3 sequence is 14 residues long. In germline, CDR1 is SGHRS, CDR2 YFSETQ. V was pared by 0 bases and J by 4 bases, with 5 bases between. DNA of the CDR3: TGCGCCAGCAGCTTGGGACAGTATAATTCACCCCTCCACTTT. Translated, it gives CASSLGQYNSPLHF.

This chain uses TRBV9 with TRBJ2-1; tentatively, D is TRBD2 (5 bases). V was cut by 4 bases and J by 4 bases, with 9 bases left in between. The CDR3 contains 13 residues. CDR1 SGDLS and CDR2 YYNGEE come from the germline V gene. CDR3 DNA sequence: TGTGCCAGCAGCTTAGGACTTTACAATGAGCAGTTCTTC. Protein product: CASSLGLYNEQFF.

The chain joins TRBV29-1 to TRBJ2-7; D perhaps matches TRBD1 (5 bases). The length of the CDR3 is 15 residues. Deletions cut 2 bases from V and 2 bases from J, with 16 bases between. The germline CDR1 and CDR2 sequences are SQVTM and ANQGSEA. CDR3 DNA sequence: TGCAGCGTTGAATTGACAGAAAAAAAGACCTACGAGCAGTACTTC. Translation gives CSVELTEKKTYEQYF.

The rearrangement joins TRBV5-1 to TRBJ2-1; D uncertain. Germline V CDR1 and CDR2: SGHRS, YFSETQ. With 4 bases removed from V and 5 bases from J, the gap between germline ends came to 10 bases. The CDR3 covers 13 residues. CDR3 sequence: CASSPGQNNEQFF. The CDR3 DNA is TGCGCCAGCAGCCCTGGCCAGAACAATGAGCAGTTCTTC. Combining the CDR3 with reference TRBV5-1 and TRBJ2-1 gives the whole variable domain KAGVTQTPRYLIKTRGQQVTLSCSPISGHRSVSWYQQTPGQGLQFLFEYFSETQRNKGNFPGRFSGRQFSNSRSEMNVSTLELGDSALYLCASSPGQNNEQFFGPGTRLTVL.

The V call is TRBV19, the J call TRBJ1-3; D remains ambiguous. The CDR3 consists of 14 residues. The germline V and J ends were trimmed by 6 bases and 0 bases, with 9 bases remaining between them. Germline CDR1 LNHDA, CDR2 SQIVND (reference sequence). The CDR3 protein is CASRPLASGNTIYF. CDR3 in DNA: TGTGCCAGTAGGCCCCTAGCCTCTGGAAACACCATATATTTT.